This T cell receptor beta chain was observed in a study of blood T cell repertoires in COVID-19. Study-level information: The analysed material was cDNA or gDNA that came from T cells, B-cell-depleted T cells, or PBMCs.

Profiled with immunoSEQ multiplex PCR; TCRdb holds only in-frame clones, not every one. The sample shows some 200,000 clones, approximately 85% of them seen only once. J gave up 3 bases and V 3 bases, and 5 bases lay outside the gene matches. The CDR3 sequence is 15 residues long. The germline gives CDR1 KGHDR, CDR2 SFDVKD. The chain is built from TRBV24-1 and TRBJ2-3, with 7 bases matching TRBD2. Sequences were obtained from peripheral blood. The TCR was taken from a woman in her seventies with COVID-19, enrolled during active disease. CDR3 amino acids: CATSDAGEETDTQYF. The CDR3 DNA is TGTGCCACCAGTGATGCGGGAGAAGAGACAGATACGCAGTATTTT.